This note documents a single T cell receptor (beta chain) sequence. Other DNA sequences of this sample code for an identical CDR3. These data come from a study of shared clonotypes between healthy human individuals. Data came from immunoSEQ multiplex PCR; TCRdb stores just in-frame clones and leaves some out. The sample lists about 2.1 million clones; about 93% were seen once. The CDR3 runs to 12 residues. V gave up 4 bases and J gave up 6 bases, with 10 bases separating them. Germline V gene sequence: CDR1 SEHNR, CDR2 FQNEAQ (reference sequence). CD45RO-negative, CCR7-positively selected cells formed the naive CD8 fraction, excluding terminally differentiated effector memory CD45RA+ cells.

The sample taken for sequencing was naive CD8+ T cells from PBMCs. V and J are TRBV7-9 and TRBJ2-7; D is unclear. The clonotype originates from a man in his late teens or twenties in good health. Some clones in this sample may be carry-over from other donors' samples. CDR3 nucleotides: TGTGCCAGCAGCTACCCCCCAGGCGAGCAGTACTTC. Encoded protein: CASSYPPGEQYF. The variable domain in full, completed from reference TRBV7-9 and TRBJ2-7, reads DTGVSQNPRHKITKRGQNVTFRCDPISEHNRLYWYRQTLGQGPEFLTYFQNEAQLEKSRLLSDRFSAERPKGSFSTLEIQRTEQGDSAMYLCASSYPPGEQYFGPGTRLTVT.